The sequence of this T cell receptor (beta chain) was determined in a study of T cell changes during pregnancy in multiple sclerosis. Assay: immunoSEQ multiplex PCR; the TCRdb copy retains only in-frame clones and omits some. The sample holds 80,000 to 95,000 clones, about 95% seen once. After removal of 4 bases from V and 5 bases from J, the junction contained 10 bases not matched to a gene. The germline CDR1 and CDR2 sequences are KGHSH and LQKENI. This CDR3 contains 15 residues. The source is a female donor with multiple sclerosis, enrolled in a pregnancy study. The source was peripheral blood, collected in the second trimester of pregnancy. The chain links TRBV18 to TRBJ2-5; TRBD2 agrees at 7 bases. CDR3 region: CASSQGLAGDETQYF. The CDR3 DNA reads TGTGCCAGCTCACAAGGACTTGCGGGAGATGAGACCCAGTACTTC.